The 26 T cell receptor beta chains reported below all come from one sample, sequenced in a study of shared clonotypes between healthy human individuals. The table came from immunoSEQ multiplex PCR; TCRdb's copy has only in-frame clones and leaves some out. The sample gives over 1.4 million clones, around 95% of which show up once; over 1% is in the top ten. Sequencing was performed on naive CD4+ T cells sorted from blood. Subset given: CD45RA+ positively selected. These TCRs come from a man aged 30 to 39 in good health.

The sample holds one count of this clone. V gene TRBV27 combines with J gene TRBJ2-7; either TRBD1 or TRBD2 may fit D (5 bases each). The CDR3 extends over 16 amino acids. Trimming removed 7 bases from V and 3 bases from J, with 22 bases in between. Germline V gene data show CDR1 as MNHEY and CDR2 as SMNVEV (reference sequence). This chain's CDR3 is CASMVWGSPDHYEQYF. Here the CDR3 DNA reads TGTGCCAGCATGGTTTGGGGGTCCCCGGATCACTACGAGCAGTACTTC.

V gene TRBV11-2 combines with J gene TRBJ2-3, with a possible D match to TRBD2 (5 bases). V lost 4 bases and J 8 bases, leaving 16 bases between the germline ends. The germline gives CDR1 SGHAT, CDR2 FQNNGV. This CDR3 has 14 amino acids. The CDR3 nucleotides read TGTGCCAGCAGCTCGGAAATGAGGGCAGTTACGCAGTATTTT. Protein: CASSSEMRAVTQYF.

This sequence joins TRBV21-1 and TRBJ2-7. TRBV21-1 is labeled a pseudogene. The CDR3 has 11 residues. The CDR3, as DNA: TGTGCCAGCAGCATTCGACCCCAGCAGTACTTC. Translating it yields CASSIRPQQYF.

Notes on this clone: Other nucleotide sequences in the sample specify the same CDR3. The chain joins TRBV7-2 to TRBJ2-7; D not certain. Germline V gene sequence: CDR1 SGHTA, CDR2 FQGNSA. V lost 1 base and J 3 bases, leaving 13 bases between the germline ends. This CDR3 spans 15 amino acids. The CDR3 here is CASSLGLAGYYEQYF. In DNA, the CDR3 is TGTGCCAGCAGCTTAGGGCTTGCCGGTTACTACGAGCAGTACTTC. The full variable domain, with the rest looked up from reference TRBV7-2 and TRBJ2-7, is GAGVSQSPSNKVTEKGKDVELRCDPISGHTALYWYRQSLGQGLEFLIYFQGNSAPDKSGLPSDRFSAERTGGSVSTLTIQRTQQEDSAVYLCASSLGLAGYYEQYFGPGTRLTVT.

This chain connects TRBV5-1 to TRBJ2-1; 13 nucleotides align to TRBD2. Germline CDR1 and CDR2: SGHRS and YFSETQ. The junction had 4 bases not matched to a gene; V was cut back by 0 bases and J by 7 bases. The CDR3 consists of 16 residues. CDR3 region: CASSLGTSGGANEQFF. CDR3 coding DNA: TGCGCCAGCAGCTTGGGGACTAGCGGGGGAGCAAATGAGCAGTTCTTC.

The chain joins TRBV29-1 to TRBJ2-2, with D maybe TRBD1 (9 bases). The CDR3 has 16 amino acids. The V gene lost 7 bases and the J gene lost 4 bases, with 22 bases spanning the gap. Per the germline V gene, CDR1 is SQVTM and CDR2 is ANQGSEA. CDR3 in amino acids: CSAQDRGLGRTGELFF. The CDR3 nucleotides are TGCAGCGCTCAGGACAGGGGACTAGGTCGCACCGGGGAGCTGTTTTTT.

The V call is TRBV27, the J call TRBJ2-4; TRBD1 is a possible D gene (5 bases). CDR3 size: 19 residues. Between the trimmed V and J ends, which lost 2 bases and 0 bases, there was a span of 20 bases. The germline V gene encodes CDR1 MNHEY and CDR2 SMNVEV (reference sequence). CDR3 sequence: CASSLGPSRAGLAKNIQYF. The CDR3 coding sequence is TGTGCCAGCAGTTTAGGTCCTTCAAGGGCAGGGCTAGCCAAAAACATTCAGTACTTC.

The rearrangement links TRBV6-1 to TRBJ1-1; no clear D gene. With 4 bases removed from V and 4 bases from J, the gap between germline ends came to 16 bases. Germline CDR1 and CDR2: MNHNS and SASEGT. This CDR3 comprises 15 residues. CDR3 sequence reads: CASSAVGLRSTEAFF. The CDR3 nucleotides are TGTGCCAGCAGTGCTGTTGGGTTAAGAAGCACTGAAGCTTTCTTT.

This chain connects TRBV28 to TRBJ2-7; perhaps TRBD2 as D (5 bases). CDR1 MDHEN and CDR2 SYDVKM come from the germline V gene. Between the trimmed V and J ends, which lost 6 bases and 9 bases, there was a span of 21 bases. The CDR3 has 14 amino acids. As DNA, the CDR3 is TGTGCCAGCAGCCCCCCAGGATTACGGGCGGGGCAGTACTTC. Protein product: CASSPPGLRAGQYF.

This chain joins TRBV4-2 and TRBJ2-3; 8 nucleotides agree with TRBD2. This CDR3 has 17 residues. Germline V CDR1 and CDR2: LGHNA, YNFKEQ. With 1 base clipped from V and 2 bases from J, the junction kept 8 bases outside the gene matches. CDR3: CASSQGNAGGDTDTQYF. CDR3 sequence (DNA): TGTGCCAGCAGCCAAGGGAATGCGGGAGGAGACACAGATACGCAGTATTTT.

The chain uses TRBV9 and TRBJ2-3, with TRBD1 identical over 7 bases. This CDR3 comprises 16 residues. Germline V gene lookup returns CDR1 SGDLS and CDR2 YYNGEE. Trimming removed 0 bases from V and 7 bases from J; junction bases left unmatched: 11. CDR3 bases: TGTGCCAGCAGCGTAGAGGGGGCGAAGTTCGTCCATACGCAGTATTTT. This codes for CASSVEGAKFVHTQYF.

For the CDR3, the DNA is TGTGCCAGCACTAAAGTGGCAGGCCGTCACAATGAGCAGTTCTTC. Translated, it gives CASTKVAGRHNEQFF. J is TRBJ2-1 and V is TRBV2; D uncertain. Germline CDR1 reads SNHLY; CDR2 reads FYNNEI. V shed 7 bases and J shed 5 bases, with 18 bases lying between them. The CDR3 has 15 residues.

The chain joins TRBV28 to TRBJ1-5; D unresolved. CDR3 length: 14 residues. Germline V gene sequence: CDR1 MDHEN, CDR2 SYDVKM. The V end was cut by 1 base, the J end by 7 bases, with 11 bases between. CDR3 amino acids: CASSLSGRLQPQHF. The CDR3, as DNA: TGTGCCAGCAGTTTATCCGGCCGTCTACAGCCCCAGCATTTT.

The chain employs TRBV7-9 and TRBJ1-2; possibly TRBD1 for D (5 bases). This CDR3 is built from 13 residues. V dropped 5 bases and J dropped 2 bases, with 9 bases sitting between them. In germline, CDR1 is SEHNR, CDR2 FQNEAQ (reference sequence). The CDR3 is CASSPDRNYGYTF. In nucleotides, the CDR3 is TGTGCCAGCAGCCCCGACAGAAACTATGGCTACACCTTC.

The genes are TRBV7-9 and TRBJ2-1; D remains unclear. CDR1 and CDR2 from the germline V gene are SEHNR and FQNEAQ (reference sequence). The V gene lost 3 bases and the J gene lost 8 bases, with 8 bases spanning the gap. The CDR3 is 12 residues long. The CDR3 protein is CASSLMVDEQFF. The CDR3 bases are TGTGCCAGCAGCTTGATGGTTGATGAGCAGTTCTTC.

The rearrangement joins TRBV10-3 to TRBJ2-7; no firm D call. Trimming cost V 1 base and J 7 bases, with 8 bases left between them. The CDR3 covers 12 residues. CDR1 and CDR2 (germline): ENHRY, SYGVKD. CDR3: CAISELTGEQYF. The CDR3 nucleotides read TGTGCCATCAGTGAGTTGACTGGTGAGCAGTACTTC.

In DNA form, the CDR3 reads TGTGCCAGCAGTTTTAATAGCGCTAAAATTTCCTACGAGCAGTACTTC. It yields the protein CASSFNSAKISYEQYF. The chain links TRBV28 to TRBJ2-7, with D possibly TRBD2 on 5 matching bases. The CDR3 has 16 residues. Trimming removed 3 bases at V and 1 base at J, with 16 bases between. The germline CDR1 and CDR2 sequences are MDHEN and SYDVKM. The complete variable domain, with remaining parts taken from reference TRBV28 and TRBJ2-7, reads DVKVTQSSRYLVKRTGEKVFLECVQDMDHENMFWYRQDPGLGLRLIYFSYDVKMKEKGDIPEGYSVSREKKERFSLILESASTNQTSMYLCASSFNSAKISYEQYFGPGTRLTVT.

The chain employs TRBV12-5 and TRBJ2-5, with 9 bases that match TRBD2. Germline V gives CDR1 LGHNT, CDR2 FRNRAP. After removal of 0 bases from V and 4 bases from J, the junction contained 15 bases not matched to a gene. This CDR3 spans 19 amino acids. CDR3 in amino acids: CASGLVDPPRLAGIETQYF. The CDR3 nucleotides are TGTGCTAGTGGTTTGGTAGATCCCCCCCGCCTAGCGGGAATAGAGACCCAGTACTTC.

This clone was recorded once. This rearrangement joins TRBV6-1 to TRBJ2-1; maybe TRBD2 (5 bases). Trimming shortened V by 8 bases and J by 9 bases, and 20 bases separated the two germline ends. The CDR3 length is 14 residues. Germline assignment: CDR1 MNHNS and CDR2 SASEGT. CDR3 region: CASETSRTLGEQFF. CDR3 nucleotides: TGTGCCAGCGAAACTAGTCGCACACTGGGTGAGCAGTTCTTC.

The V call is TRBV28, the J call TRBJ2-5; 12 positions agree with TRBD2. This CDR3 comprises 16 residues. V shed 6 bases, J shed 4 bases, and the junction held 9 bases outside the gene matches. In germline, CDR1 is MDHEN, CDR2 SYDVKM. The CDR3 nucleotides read TGTGCCAGCAGCGTACTAGCGGGAGGAAGGAGAGAGACCCAGTACTTC. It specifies CASSVLAGGRRETQYF. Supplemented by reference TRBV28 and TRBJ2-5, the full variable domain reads DVKVTQSSRYLVKRTGEKVFLECVQDMDHENMFWYRQDPGLGLRLIYFSYDVKMKEKGDIPEGYSVSREKKERFSLILESASTNQTSMYLCASSVLAGGRRETQYFGPGTRLLVL.

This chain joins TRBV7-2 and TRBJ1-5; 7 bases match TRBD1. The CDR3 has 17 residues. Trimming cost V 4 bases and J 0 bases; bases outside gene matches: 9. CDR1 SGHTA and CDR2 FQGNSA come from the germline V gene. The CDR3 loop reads CASSSGTARTSNQPQHF. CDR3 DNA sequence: TGTGCCAGCAGCTCCGGGACAGCGCGAACTAGCAATCAGCCCCAGCATTTT.

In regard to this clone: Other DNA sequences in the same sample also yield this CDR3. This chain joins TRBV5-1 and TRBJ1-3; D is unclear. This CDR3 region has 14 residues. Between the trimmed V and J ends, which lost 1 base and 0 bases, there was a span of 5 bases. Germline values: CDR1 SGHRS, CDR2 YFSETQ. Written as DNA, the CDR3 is TGCGCCAGCAGCTTGTCAAGCTCTGGAAACACCATATATTTT. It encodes CASSLSSSGNTIYF.

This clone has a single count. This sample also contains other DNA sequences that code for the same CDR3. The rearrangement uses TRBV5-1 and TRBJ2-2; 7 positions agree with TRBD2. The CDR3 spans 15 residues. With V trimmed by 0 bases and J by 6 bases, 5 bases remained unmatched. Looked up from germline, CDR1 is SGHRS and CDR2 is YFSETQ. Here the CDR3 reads CASSLAGGLAGELFF. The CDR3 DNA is TGCGCCAGCAGCTTGGCCGGCGGACTAGCCGGGGAGCTGTTTTTT.

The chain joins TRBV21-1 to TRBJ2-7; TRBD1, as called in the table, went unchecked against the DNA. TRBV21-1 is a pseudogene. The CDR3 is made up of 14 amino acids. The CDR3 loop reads CASSKVDRDYEQYF. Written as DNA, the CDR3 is TGTGCCAGCAGCAAAGTGGACAGGGACTACGAGCAGTACTTC.

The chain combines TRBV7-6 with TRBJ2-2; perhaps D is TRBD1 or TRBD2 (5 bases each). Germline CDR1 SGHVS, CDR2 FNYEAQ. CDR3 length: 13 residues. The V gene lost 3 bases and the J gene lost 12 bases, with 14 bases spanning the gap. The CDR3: CASSFYRDPQLFF. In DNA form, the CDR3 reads TGTGCCAGCAGCTTCTACCGGGACCCCCAGCTGTTTTTT.

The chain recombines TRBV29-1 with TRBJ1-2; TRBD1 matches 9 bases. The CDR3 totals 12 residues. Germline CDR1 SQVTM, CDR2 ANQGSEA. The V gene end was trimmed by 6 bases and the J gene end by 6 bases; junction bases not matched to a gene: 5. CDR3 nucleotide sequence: TGCAGCGTCACAGGGACAGGGCATGGCTACACCTTC. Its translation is CSVTGTGHGYTF.